The clone carrying this T cell receptor beta chain has at least ten counts. The antigen is undetermined. These data are taken from a study of T cells in Graves' hyperthyroidism and ophthalmopathy. Findings of the study overall: In blood, most of the thyroid clonotypes expanded above 0.001 were also present. Ophthalmopathy, which appeared later, was predicted by the model a median roughly 6.6 months before onset.

The CDR3 loop spans 15 amino acids. Germline V gene data show CDR1 as MNHEY and CDR2 as SMNVEV (reference sequence). Trimming cost V 4 bases and J 0 bases; bases outside gene matches: 5. With duration under 3 months, ophthalmopathy was active: Clinical Activity Score at least 3, NOSPECS at least 4. Exclusion of patients followed from uncontrolled infection, other autoimmune disease, pregnancy or lactation. Authors of the study amplified TCR beta CDR3 regions from RNA transcripts. HTBI primers were employed in a first-round RT-PCR of the TCR CDR3. TCRdb re-derived calls from the multiplex PCR reads in MiXCR, one entry per CDR3 protein. The data hold approximately 520,000 distinct CDR3 sequences, with around a quarter observed a single time.

What was sequenced was blood. This chain connects TRBV27 to TRBJ2-7; 8 positions match TRBD1. This clonotype was obtained from a woman aged 25-40 years with Graves' ophthalmopathy. The DNA for the CDR3 is TGTGCCAGCAGTTCCCACAGGGGGACCTCCTACGAGCAGTACTTC. It is translated as CASSSHRGTSYEQYF.